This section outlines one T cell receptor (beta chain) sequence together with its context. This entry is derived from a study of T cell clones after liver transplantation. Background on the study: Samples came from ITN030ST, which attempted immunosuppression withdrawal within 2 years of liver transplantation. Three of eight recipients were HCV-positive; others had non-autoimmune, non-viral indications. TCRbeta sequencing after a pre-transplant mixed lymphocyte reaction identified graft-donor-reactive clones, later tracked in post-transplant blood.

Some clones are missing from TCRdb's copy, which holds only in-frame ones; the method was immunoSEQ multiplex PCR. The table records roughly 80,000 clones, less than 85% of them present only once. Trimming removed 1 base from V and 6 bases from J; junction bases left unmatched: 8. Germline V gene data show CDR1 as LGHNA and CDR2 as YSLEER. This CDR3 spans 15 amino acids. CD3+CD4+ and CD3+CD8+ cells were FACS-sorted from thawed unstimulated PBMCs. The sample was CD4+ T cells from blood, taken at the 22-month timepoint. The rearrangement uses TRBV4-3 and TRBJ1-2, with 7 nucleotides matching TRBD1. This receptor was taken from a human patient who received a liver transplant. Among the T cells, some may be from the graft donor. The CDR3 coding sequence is TGCGCCAGCAGCCAAGCGGAAAGGGGGCTGCATGGCTACACCTTC. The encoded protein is CASSQAERGLHGYTF.